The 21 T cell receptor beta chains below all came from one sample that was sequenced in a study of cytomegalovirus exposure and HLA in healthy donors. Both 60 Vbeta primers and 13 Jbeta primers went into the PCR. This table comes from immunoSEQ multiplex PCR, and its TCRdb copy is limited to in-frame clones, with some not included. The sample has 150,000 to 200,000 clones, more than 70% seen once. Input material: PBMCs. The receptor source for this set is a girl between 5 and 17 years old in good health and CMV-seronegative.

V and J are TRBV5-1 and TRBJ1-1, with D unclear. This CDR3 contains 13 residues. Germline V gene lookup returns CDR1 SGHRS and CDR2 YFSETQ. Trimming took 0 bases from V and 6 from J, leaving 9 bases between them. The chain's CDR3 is CASSLAGRAEAFF. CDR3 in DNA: TGCGCCAGCAGCTTGGCGGGGAGGGCTGAAGCTTTCTTT.

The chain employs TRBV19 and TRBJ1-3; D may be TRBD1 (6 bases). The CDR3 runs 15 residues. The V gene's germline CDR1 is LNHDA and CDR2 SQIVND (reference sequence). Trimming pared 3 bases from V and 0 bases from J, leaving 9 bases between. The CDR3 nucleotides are TGTGCCAGTAGTATGGTAGGGGGCTCTGGAAACACCATATATTTT. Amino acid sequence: CASSMVGGSGNTIYF. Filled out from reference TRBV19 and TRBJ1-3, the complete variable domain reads DGGITQSPKYLFRKEGQNVTLSCEQNLNHDAMYWYRQDPGQGLRLIYYSQIVNDFQKGDIAEGYSVSREKKESFPLTVTSAQKNPTAFYLCASSMVGGSGNTIYFGEGSWLTVV.

The CDR3 is CASTSGLGTGELFF. The CDR3 DNA reads TGTGCCAGTACTAGCGGGTTGGGCACCGGGGAGCTGTTTTTT. This chain connects TRBV2 to TRBJ2-2; 9 nucleotides agree with TRBD2. Germline assignment: CDR1 SNHLY and CDR2 FYNNEI. This CDR3 spans 14 amino acids. With V trimmed by 9 bases and J by 4 bases, 6 bases remained unmatched.

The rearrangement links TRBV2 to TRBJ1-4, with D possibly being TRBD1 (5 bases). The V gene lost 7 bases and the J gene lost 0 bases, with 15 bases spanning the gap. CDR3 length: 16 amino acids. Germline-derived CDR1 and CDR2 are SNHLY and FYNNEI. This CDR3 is CASIVGPTATNEKLFF. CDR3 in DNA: TGTGCCAGCATTGTGGGGCCGACAGCAACTAATGAAAAACTGTTTTTT. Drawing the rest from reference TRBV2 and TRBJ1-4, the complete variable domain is EPEVTQTPSHQVTQMGQEVILRCVPISNHLYFYWYRQILGQKVEFLVSFYNNEISEKSEIFDDQFSVERPDGSNFTLKIRSTKLEDSAMYFCASIVGPTATNEKLFFGSGTQLSVL.

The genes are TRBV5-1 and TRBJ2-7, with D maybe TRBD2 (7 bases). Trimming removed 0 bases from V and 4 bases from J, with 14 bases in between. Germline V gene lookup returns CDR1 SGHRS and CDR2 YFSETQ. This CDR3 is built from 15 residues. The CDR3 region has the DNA TGCGCCAGCAGCTTGGGCGGGGGCGAACTTTACGAGCAGTACTTC. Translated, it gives CASSLGGGELYEQYF.

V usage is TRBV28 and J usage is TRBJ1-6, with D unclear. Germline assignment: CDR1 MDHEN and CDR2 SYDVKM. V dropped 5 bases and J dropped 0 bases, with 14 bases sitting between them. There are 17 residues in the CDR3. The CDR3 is CASSAVGVGSYNSPLHF. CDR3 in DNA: TGTGCCAGCAGTGCCGTCGGGGTCGGCTCCTATAATTCACCCCTCCACTTT. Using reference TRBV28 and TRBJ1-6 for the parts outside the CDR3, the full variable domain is DVKVTQSSRYLVKRTGEKVFLECVQDMDHENMFWYRQDPGLGLRLIYFSYDVKMKEKGDIPEGYSVSREKKERFSLILESASTNQTSMYLCASSAVGVGSYNSPLHFGNGTRLTVT.

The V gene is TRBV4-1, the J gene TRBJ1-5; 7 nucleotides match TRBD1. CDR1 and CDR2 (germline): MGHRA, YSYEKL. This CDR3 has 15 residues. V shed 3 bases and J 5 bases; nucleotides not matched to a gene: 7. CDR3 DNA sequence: TGCGCCAGCAGCCAGGAAGACAGGGCTCATCAGCCCCAGCATTTT. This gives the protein CASSQEDRAHQPQHF.

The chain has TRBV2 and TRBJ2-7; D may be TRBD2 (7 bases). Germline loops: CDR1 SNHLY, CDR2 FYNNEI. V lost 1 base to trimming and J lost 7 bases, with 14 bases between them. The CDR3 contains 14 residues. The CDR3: CASSEEAGAHEQYF. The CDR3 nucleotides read TGTGCCAGCAGTGAAGAGGCGGGGGCTCATGAGCAGTACTTC.

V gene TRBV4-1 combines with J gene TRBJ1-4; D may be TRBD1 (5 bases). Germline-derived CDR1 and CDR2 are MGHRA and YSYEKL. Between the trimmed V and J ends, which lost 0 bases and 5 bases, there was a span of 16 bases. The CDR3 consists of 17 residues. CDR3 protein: CASSQERGLNPNEKLFF. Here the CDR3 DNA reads TGCGCCAGCAGCCAAGAACGGGGGTTGAACCCAAATGAAAAACTGTTTTTT.

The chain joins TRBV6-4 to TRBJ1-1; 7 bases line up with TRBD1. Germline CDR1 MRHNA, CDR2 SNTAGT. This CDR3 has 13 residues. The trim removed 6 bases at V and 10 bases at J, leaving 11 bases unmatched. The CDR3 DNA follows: TGTGCCAGCAGCCAAACAGGGGCCTCACCAGCTTTCTTT. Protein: CASSQTGASPAFF.

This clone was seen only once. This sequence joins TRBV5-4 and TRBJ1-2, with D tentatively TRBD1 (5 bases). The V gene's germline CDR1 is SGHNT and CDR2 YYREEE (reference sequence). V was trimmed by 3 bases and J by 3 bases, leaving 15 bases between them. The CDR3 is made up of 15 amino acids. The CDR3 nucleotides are TGTGCCAGCAGCTCGCGGGACGGAAAGTACTATGGCTACACCTTC. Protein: CASSSRDGKYYGYTF. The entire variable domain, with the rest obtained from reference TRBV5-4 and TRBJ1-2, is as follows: ETGVTQSPTHLIKTRGQQVTLRCSSQSGHNTVSWYQQALGQGPQFIFQYYREEENGRGNFPPRFSGLQFPNYSSELNVNALELDDSALYLCASSSRDGKYYGYTFGSGTRLTVV.

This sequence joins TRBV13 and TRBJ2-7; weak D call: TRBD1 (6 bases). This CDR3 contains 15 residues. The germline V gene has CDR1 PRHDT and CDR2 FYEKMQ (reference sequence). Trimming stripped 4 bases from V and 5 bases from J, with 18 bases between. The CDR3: CASSSRDIASDEQYF. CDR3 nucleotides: TGTGCCAGCAGCTCCCGGGACATTGCATCAGACGAGCAGTACTTC.

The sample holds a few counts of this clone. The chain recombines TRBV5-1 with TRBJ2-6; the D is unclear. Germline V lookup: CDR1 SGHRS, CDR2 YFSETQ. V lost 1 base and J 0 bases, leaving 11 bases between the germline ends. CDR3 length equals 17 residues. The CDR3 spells CASSLYPMSSGANVLTF. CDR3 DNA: TGCGCCAGCAGCTTGTACCCGATGAGCTCTGGGGCCAACGTCCTGACTTTC.

CDR3 sequence reads: CASSLSGTGSEQYF. The CDR3 nucleotides read TGCGCCAGCAGCCTATCCGGGACAGGGTCCGAGCAGTACTTC. The chain uses TRBV5-1 and TRBJ2-7; 9 nucleotides align to TRBD1. Germline lookup yields CDR1 SGHRS and CDR2 YFSETQ. Trimming removed 4 bases from V and 6 bases from J; junction bases left unmatched: 8. The CDR3 sequence is 14 residues long.

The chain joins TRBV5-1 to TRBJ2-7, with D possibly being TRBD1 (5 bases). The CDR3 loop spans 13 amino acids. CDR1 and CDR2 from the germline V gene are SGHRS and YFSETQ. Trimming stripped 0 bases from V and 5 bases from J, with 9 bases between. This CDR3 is CASSLVQGNEQYF. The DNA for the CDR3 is TGCGCCAGCAGCTTGGTGCAGGGTAACGAGCAGTACTTC.

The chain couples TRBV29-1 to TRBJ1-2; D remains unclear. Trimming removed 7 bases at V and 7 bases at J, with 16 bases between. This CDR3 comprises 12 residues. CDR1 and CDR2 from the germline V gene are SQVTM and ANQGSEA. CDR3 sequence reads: CSGDSPTSGYTF. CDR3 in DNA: TGCAGCGGCGACTCACCTACCAGTGGCTACACCTTC.

CDR3 sequence (DNA): TGCAGCACTAGGACCGACACTGAAGCTTTCTTT. As protein: CSTRTDTEAFF. This rearrangement joins TRBV20-1 to TRBJ1-1; unclear D gene. Germline V CDR1 and CDR2: DFQATT, SNEGSKA (reference sequence). The CDR3 runs to 11 residues.

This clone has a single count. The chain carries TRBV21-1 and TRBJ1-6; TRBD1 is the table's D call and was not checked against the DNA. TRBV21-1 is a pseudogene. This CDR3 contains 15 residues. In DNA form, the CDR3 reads TGTGCCAGCAGCAAAGTAGGACATAGGAATTCACCCCTCCACTTT. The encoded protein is CASSKVGHRNSPLHF.

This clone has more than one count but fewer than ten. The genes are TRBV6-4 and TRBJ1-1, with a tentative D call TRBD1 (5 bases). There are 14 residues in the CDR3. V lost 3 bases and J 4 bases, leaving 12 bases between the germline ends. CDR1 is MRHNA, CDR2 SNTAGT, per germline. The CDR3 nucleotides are TGTGCCAGCAGTGATGGGGGGAAGGGCACTGAAGCTTTCTTT. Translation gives CASSDGGKGTEAFF.

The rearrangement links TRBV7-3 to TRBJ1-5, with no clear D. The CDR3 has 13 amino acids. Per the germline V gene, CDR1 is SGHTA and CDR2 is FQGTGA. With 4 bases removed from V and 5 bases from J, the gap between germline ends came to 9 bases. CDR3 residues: CASSSNRDQPQHF. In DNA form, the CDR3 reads TGTGCCAGCAGCTCAAACCGAGATCAGCCCCAGCATTTT.

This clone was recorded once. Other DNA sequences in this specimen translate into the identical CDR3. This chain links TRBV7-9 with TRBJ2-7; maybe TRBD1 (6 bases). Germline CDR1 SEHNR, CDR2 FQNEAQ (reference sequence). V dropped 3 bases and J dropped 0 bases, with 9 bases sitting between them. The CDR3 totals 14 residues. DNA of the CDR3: TGTGCCAGCAGCTTTGGGGGCGACTCCTACGAGCAGTACTTC. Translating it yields CASSFGGDSYEQYF.